Listed here are 28 T cell receptor beta chains from one sample, sequenced in a study of blood T cells in healthy people across ages (dated by TCRdb to about 2015). Library method: 5' RACE. The instrument was an Illumina HiSeq 2500. A second about 7 to 11 cycle PCR used a sample-barcoded 5' primer and a J-beta primer mix. TCRdb reran the public reads through fastp at Q25 and MiXCR, keeping productive beta chains. Entries that share a CDR3 protein sequence are merged under the most common genes and DNA. The sample table records some 750,000 distinct CDR3 sequences; around a fifth of these occur just once. Around a fifth of the sample is in the top ten clones. The sequenced material came from blood. These receptors came from a man between 65 and 80 years old in good health.

The chain links TRBV3-1 to TRBJ1-4; 9 bases line up with TRBD1. CDR1 and CDR2 (germline): LGHDT, YNNKEL (reference sequence). This CDR3 region has 15 residues. The ends lost 4 bases at V and 6 bases at J; junction bases unmatched: 6. As DNA, the CDR3 is TGTGCCAGCAGCCCGGGACAGGGAGTGGATGAAAAACTGTTTTTT. Protein product: CASSPGQGVDEKLFF.

This clonotype was detected ten times or more. CDR3 in amino acids: CASRLITGVPYYEQYF. In DNA form, the CDR3 reads TGTGCCAGCAGGCTTATTACAGGGGTGCCCTACTACGAGCAGTACTTC. The chain joins TRBV28 to TRBJ2-1, with 7 bases fitting TRBD1. The DNA matches TRBJ2-7 better at its end, which makes the J call doubtful. The germline gives CDR1 MDHEN, CDR2 SYDVKM. This CDR3 is 16 amino acids long.

V and J are TRBV6-6 and TRBJ2-2; 7 nucleotides line up with TRBD2. The CDR3 totals 15 residues. V was clipped by 4 bases and J by 6 bases; unmatched bases: 8. Germline assignment: CDR1 MNHNY and CDR2 SVGAGI (reference sequence). Here the CDR3 reads CASSSVGLDAGELFF. Written as DNA, the CDR3 is TGTGCCAGCAGTTCCGTCGGACTAGATGCCGGGGAGCTGTTTTTT.

This clonotype was observed once. Sequence at one end of the junction differs from germline and may be a read error. The chain recombines TRBV20-1 with TRBJ2-5, with D possibly TRBD2 on 5 matching bases. The CDR3 has 14 amino acids. From germline, CDR1 is DFQATT and CDR2 SNEGSKA (reference sequence). The CDR3 DNA follows: TGCAGTGCTATGAGGGATTCGTATGGGGAGACCCAGTCCTTC. It codes for CSAMRDSYGETQSF.

This clonotype came up many times. The genes are TRBV27 and TRBJ2-7, with D tentatively TRBD1 or TRBD2 (5 bases each). Germline CDR1 is MNHEY and CDR2 is SMNVEV (reference sequence). V gave up 2 bases and J gave up 6 bases, with 14 bases separating them. The CDR3 covers 14 residues. CDR3 DNA: TGTGCCAGCAGTTTAGCCGGGACGCCGCTCGAGCAGTACTTC. It encodes CASSLAGTPLEQYF.

This clonotype came up a few times. The rearrangement uses TRBV18 and TRBJ2-5; TRBD2 might be the D (5 bases). Germline CDR1 reads KGHSH; CDR2 reads LQKENI. There are 13 residues in the CDR3. Trimming stripped 4 bases from V and 5 bases from J, with 11 bases between. The DNA of the CDR3 is TGTGCCAGCTCACTAGGGCGGGCGGAGACCCAGTACTTC. Its translation is CASSLGRAETQYF.

The V call is TRBV20-1, the J call TRBJ1-1; D might be TRBD1 (5 bases). The V and J ends lost 4 bases and 5 bases respectively, with 17 bases between them. Germline CDR1 is DFQATT and CDR2 is SNEGSKA (reference sequence). The length of the CDR3 is 14 residues. CDR3 nucleotides: TGCAGTGCTATCTTGGGCGCCGGGGGAACTGAAGCTTTCTTT. This encodes CSAILGAGGTEAFF.

The rearrangement joins TRBV5-6 to TRBJ2-5; maybe TRBD1 (6 bases). The end of the DNA is better explained by TRBJ2-7, so the J call may be wrong. Germline V gene data show CDR1 as SGHDT and CDR2 as YYEEEE. This CDR3 has 14 amino acids. The CDR3 spells CASSFEGVTYEQYF. For the CDR3, the DNA is TGTGCCAGCAGCTTTGAGGGGGTTACCTACGAGCAGTACTTC.

The chain employs TRBV5-5 and TRBJ2-1; 10 bases align to TRBD1. The CDR3 is 17 amino acids. After removal of 2 bases from V and 8 bases from J, the junction contained 13 bases not matched to a gene. Germline assignment: CDR1 SGHKS and CDR2 YYEKEE (reference sequence). The CDR3 loop reads CASSFWVGGQGNDEQFF. CDR3 DNA sequence: TGTGCCAGCAGCTTTTGGGTTGGGGGACAGGGGAATGATGAGCAGTTCTTC.

J is TRBJ2-2 and V is TRBV10-3, with 13 bases aligning to TRBD2. The V segment lost 2 bases and the J segment 0 bases; nucleotides outside the gene matches: 3. From germline, CDR1 is ENHRY and CDR2 SYGVKD. This CDR3 is 18 amino acids long. The CDR3 coding sequence is TGTGCCATCAGTGAGGGGACTAGCGGGACCCCGAACACCGGGGAGCTGTTTTTT. It codes for CAISEGTSGTPNTGELFF.

The sample holds a few counts of this clonotype. The chain carries TRBV6-1 and TRBJ1-1, with 11 bases lining up with TRBD1. The CDR3 is 16 amino acids. Trimming cost V 5 bases and J 5 bases; bases outside gene matches: 10. The germline CDR1 and CDR2 sequences are MNHNS and SASEGT. CDR3 DNA sequence: TGTGCCAGCAGTCCGCGCCTCGGACAGGGGGCGACTGAAGCTTTCTTT. This sequence encodes CASSPRLGQGATEAFF.

The CDR3 region has the DNA TGCAGCGTTGATGCACCGAGGGATAACTATGGCTACACCTTC. This translates into CSVDAPRDNYGYTF. The chain couples TRBV29-1 to TRBJ1-2; no reliable D call. Germline CDR1 SQVTM, CDR2 ANQGSEA. The V end was cut by 3 bases, the J end by 1 base, with 12 bases between. The CDR3 is 14 amino acids.

In DNA, the CDR3 is TGTGCCAGCATGTCCCGGCGGAACACTGAAGCTTTCTTT. Its translation: CASMSRRNTEAFF. The V and J genes are TRBV2 and TRBJ1-1, with no clear D. Trimming took 7 bases from V and 1 from J, leaving 10 bases between them. The CDR3 runs to 13 residues. Germline V lookup: CDR1 SNHLY, CDR2 FYNNEI. Full variable domain (remainder filled in from reference TRBV2 and TRBJ1-1): EPEVTQTPSHQVTQMGQEVILRCVPISNHLYFYWYRQILGQKVEFLVSFYNNEISEKSEIFDDQFSVERPDGSNFTLKIRSTKLEDSAMYFCASMSRRNTEAFFGQGTRLTVV.

This clonotype has a handful of counts. The chain has TRBV9 and TRBJ1-1, with D unclear. The V and J ends lost 0 bases and 3 bases respectively, with 9 bases between them. This CDR3 has 14 amino acids. The germline V gene has CDR1 SGDLS and CDR2 YYNGEE. The CDR3 here is CASSVEGIDTEAFF. The CDR3 DNA follows: TGTGCCAGCAGCGTAGAAGGGATAGACACTGAAGCTTTCTTT.

This clonotype was seen only a few times. The J gene is TRBJ2-3, the V gene TRBV13; D not resolved. The CDR3 is 15 residues long. V lost 3 bases and J 0 bases, leaving 10 bases between the germline ends. The germline V gene encodes CDR1 PRHDT and CDR2 FYEKMQ (reference sequence). The CDR3 loop is CASSFIPTSTDTQYF. Written as DNA, the CDR3 is TGTGCCAGCAGCTTTATACCCACGAGCACAGATACGCAGTATTTT. The whole variable domain, filled in from reference TRBV13 and TRBJ2-3, reads AAGVIQSPRHLIKEKRETATLKCYPIPRHDTVYWYQQGPGQDPQFLISFYEKMQSDKGSIPDRFSAQQFSDYHSELNMSSLELGDSALYFCASSFIPTSTDTQYFGPGTRLTVL.

The J gene is TRBJ2-1, the V gene TRBV7-2, with D possibly TRBD2 on 6 matching bases. CDR1 SGHTA and CDR2 FQGNSA come from the germline V gene. CDR3 size: 18 residues. V was cut by 1 base and J by 3 bases, with 19 bases left in between. The CDR3 DNA follows: TGTGCCAGCAGCTTAGAAATTAGCGTAGCGGCTCTCTACAATGAGCAGTTCTTC. Protein: CASSLEISVAALYNEQFF.

The gene calls are TRBV19 and TRBJ2-7; TRBD1 is a possible D gene (5 bases). The CDR3 is 13 residues long. Trimming left V 11 bases short and J 3 bases short, with 17 bases between. Germline V gives CDR1 LNHDA, CDR2 SQIVND (reference sequence). CDR3 amino acids: CAGETVSHYEQYF. The CDR3 bases are TGTGCCGGCGAGACAGTTTCCCACTACGAGCAGTACTTC.

The chain employs TRBV7-2 and TRBJ2-1; D remains unclear. With the DNA end fitting TRBJ2-5 better, the J assignment may be wrong. CDR3 length: 15 amino acids. Germline V CDR1 and CDR2: SGHTA, FQGNSA. DNA of the CDR3: TGTGCCAGCAGCCTATCGATTGGGTGGGTGCAGACCCAGTACTTC. This translates into CASSLSIGWVQTQYF.

The rearrangement links TRBV5-5 to TRBJ2-3; maybe TRBD1 (6 bases). CDR1 is SGHKS and CDR2 is YYEKEE in the germline V gene (reference sequence). The ends were cut back, 4 bases at V and 3 bases at J, with 12 bases in the middle. The CDR3 has 14 residues. CDR3 protein: CASSPGQITDTQYF. CDR3 DNA sequence: TGTGCCAGCAGCCCGGGACAAATTACAGATACGCAGTATTTT.

The chain recombines TRBV6-5 with TRBJ2-1; D is possibly TRBD2 (6 bases). This CDR3 has 17 amino acids. The germline gives CDR1 MNHEY, CDR2 SVGAGI. Trimming took off 6 bases at V and 2 bases at J, with 20 bases between the two ends. The chain's CDR3 is CASSSLGAGSPYNEQFF. The CDR3 nucleotides read TGTGCCAGCAGCTCACTCGGGGCGGGGTCTCCCTACAATGAGCAGTTCTTC.

The chain carries TRBV4-2 and TRBJ2-7; 13 nucleotides align to TRBD2. Germline V gene sequence: CDR1 LGHNA, CDR2 YNFKEQ. CDR3 length: 17 residues. Trimming took 3 bases from V and 4 from J; bases not matched to a gene: 9. CDR3 amino acids: CASSQSRWTSGGYEQYF. CDR3 coding DNA: TGTGCCAGCAGCCAGTCCCGCTGGACTAGCGGGGGTTACGAGCAGTACTTC.

The chain employs TRBV6-5 and TRBJ2-5; TRBD2 agrees at 7 bases. Judging by the DNA end, TRBJ2-7 fits better; the J call may be wrong. Germline V gene sequence: CDR1 MNHEY, CDR2 SVGAGI. There are 16 residues in the CDR3. The CDR3 DNA reads TGTGCCAGCAGTTACTCACTAGCGTCGAGCTCCTACGAGCAGTACGTC. It encodes CASSYSLASSSYEQYV.

This clonotype has only a few counts. The rearrangement uses TRBV28 and TRBJ1-1, with a possible D match to TRBD1 (5 bases). The CDR3 loop spans 16 amino acids. Germline CDR1 is MDHEN and CDR2 is SYDVKM. V lost 2 bases to trimming and J lost 0 bases, with 13 bases between them. CDR3 DNA: TGTGCCAGCAGTTTAAGGGGCAGTCGTATGAACACTGAAGCTTTCTTT. Residues: CASSLRGSRMNTEAFF.

The table lists this clonotype with a few counts. This sequence joins TRBV7-9 and TRBJ2-5, with D unclear. The J call is doubtful: the DNA matches TRBJ2-7 better. Germline CDR1 and CDR2: SEHNR and FQNEAQ (reference sequence). The CDR3 is 14 amino acids. The CDR3 DNA follows: TGTGCCAGCAGCTCTGACGCCTACTCCTACGAGCAGTACTTC. Translating it yields CASSSDAYSYEQYF.

The chain joins TRBV6-6 to TRBJ1-5; D remains unclear. The CDR3 has 14 residues. Per germline, CDR1 MNHNY and CDR2 SVGAGI (reference sequence). V was trimmed by 2 bases and J by 2 bases, leaving 7 bases between them. DNA of the CDR3: TGTGCCAGCAGTTACGGATCGGGCAATCAGCCCCAGCATTTT. Translation gives CASSYGSGNQPQHF.

This chain links TRBV3-1 with TRBJ2-5; a possible D gene is TRBD2 (5 bases). The V gene lost 1 base and the J gene lost 0 bases, with 9 bases spanning the gap. Germline V CDR1 and CDR2: LGHDT, YNNKEL (reference sequence). This CDR3 is built from 15 residues. CDR3 sequence reads: CASSQGSGDQETQYF. The CDR3 DNA sequence: TGTGCCAGCAGCCAAGGAAGCGGTGACCAAGAGACCCAGTACTTC.

This clonotype was seen only a few times. The rearrangement uses TRBV5-1 and TRBJ2-7; D remains unclear. Trimming removed 0 bases at V and 3 bases at J, with 10 bases between. Germline CDR1 is SGHRS and CDR2 is YFSETQ. CDR3 size: 14 residues. CDR3 region: CASSLEQFVYEQYF. In nucleotides, the CDR3 is TGCGCCAGCAGCTTGGAACAGTTTGTCTACGAGCAGTACTTC.

This clonotype was found a few times. The rearrangement joins TRBV6-1 to TRBJ2-7, with D perhaps assigned TRBD1 or TRBD2 (5 bases each). The V and J ends lost 11 bases and 3 bases respectively, with 17 bases between them. Germline loops: CDR1 MNHNS, CDR2 SASEGT. This CDR3 region has 13 residues. The chain's CDR3 is CASNRDLYYEQYF. The CDR3 bases are TGTGCCTCCAACCGGGACCTGTACTACGAGCAGTACTTC.